This is a list of T cell receptor beta chains from one sample in a study of T-cell memory formation after mild COVID-19. A single record per CDR3 protein comes from TCRdb applying MiXCR to the 5' RACE reads. Found here are some 130,000 distinct CDR3 sequences, 17% of them singletons; the top ten hold approximately 5%. Sequencing input: PBMCs or a T cell subset sorted from them (not recorded which). These receptors were taken from a man aged 18 to 29 who had mild COVID-19 (a few samples of this study predate the infection). Cell type and time point are not known. Each CDR3 is given with its conserved first and last residue.

V gene	J gene	CDR3 protein
TRBV6-1	TRBJ1-4	CASSEVEDRLGFF
TRBV5-1	TRBJ2-5	CASSLAGTDQGTQYF
TRBV6-1	TRBJ1-2	CASSEHRAVNYGYTF
TRBV4-2	TRBJ1-2	CASSRTDRAGYTF
TRBV10-3	TRBJ2-3	CAISTQAGGQDTQYF
TRBV11-2	TRBJ1-1	CASSLFTDRVSPEAFF
TRBV4-3	TRBJ2-2	CASSQSWAGSTGELFF
TRBV3-1	TRBJ2-5	CASSQGPQVTQYF
TRBV7-2	TRBJ1-3	CASRPVAISGNTIYF
TRBV5-1	TRBJ1-1	CASRLGGENTEAFF
TRBV11-2	TRBJ2-2	CASSSRLAGGTGELFF
TRBV7-2	TRBJ2-1	CASSLQESPYNEQFF
TRBV24-1	TRBJ2-1	CATSALTGQQFF
TRBV5-1	TRBJ2-3	CASSLARSGGPSTDTQYF
TRBV4-3	TRBJ2-2	CASSQTGGPNTGELFF
TRBV12-3/TRBV12-4	TRBJ2-7	CASSRRDRGAYEQYF
TRBV6-2/TRBV6-3	TRBJ2-2	CASSYRAGPNTGELFF
TRBV6-6	TRBJ2-3	CASSYIAVTDTQYF
TRBV20-1	TRBJ2-7	CSASPNPPSGDYEQYF
TRBV4-1	TRBJ2-1	CASRSGLAGNNEQFF
TRBV20-1	TRBJ1-1	CSASGQSTEAFF
TRBV18	TRBJ2-3	CASSRWTGGGSTDTQYF
TRBV5-1	TRBJ2-1	CASSLRQGGNNEQFF
TRBV2	TRBJ2-2	CASRDYLNTGELFF
TRBV7-7	TRBJ1-1	CASSLVADTEAFF
TRBV7-2	TRBJ2-2	CASSSGLATGELFF
TRBV7-2	TRBJ1-2	CAGRQGEGYTF
TRBV2	TRBJ2-2	CASSDDRGGRDGELFF
TRBV7-9	TRBJ2-5	CASSLARTSGGTETQYF
TRBV24-1	TRBJ2-3	CATRDRSTDTQYF
TRBV4-3	TRBJ1-3	CASSRSTDSGNTIYF
TRBV7-8	TRBJ2-2	CASSPRQAKNTGELFF
TRBV7-2	TRBJ2-4	CASSLEVRGIQYF
TRBV9	TRBJ2-5	CASSVTGPETQYF
TRBV10-3	TRBJ2-5	CAISGGPRGEETQYF
TRBV7-2	TRBJ1-2	CASSLLVGTPGGYTF